These T cell receptor beta chains were read from a single sample in a study of T cells in Graves' hyperthyroidism and ophthalmopathy. TCRdb called the multiplex PCR reads again in MiXCR, with one record for every CDR3 protein. The table lists about 640,000 distinct CDR3 sequences, around 20% of them singletons, with approximately 30% in the top ten. The sample taken for sequencing was blood. These receptors were collected from a man aged 25 to 45 with Graves' ophthalmopathy. The CDR3 runs from the conserved cysteine through the conserved F or W. A D gene is named only where the DNA matches it firmly. Size is stated for part of the rows, as once, few or many counts, or as a class when the clone is expanded.

j_gene: TRBJ2-3
len: 18
v_gene: TRBV7-8
d_gene: TRBD2
abundance: .
CDR3nt: TGTGCCAGCAGCCCGGTACCTTTAGGCGGGAGTAAGTTTGATACGCAGTATTTT
CDR3aa: CASSPVPLGGSKFDTQYF

j_gene: TRBJ1-6
len: 12
v_gene: TRBV20-1
d_gene: .
abundance: few
CDR3nt: TGCAGTGCTCCCATGGGGGGCGGACACCTCCACTTT
CDR3aa: CSAPMGGGHLHF

j_gene: TRBJ2-4
len: 15
v_gene: TRBV7-9
d_gene: TRBD2
abundance: .
CDR3nt: TGTGCCAGCAGCTTACCGTCTAGCGGGAGAAACATTCAGTACTTC
CDR3aa: CASSLPSSGRNIQYF

j_gene: TRBJ2-7
len: 14
v_gene: TRBV20-1
d_gene: TRBD1
abundance: few
CDR3nt: TGCAGTGCGACCGCCGGGACAGGGGTCTACGAGCAGTACTTC
CDR3aa: CSATAGTGVYEQYF

j_gene: TRBJ2-5
len: 16
v_gene: TRBV24-1
d_gene: TRBD2
abundance: few
CDR3nt: TGTGCCACCAGTGATCCACAGAAGCGGGAGGGAGAGACCCAGTACTTC
CDR3aa: CATSDPQKREGETQYF

j_gene: TRBJ2-3
len: 16
v_gene: TRBV12-3/TRBV12-4
d_gene: .
abundance: few
CDR3nt: TGTGCCAGCAGTCGCCGGGAACCCCCGCCCGCAGATACGCAGTATTTT
CDR3aa: CASSRREPPPADTQYF

j_gene: TRBJ1-1
len: 14
v_gene: TRBV27
d_gene: TRBD1
abundance: few
CDR3nt: TGTGCCAGCAGTTTGGCCGGGACAGGGGCGGAAGCTTTCTTT
CDR3aa: CASSLAGTGAEAFF

j_gene: TRBJ2-5
len: 17
v_gene: TRBV11-2
d_gene: .
abundance: .
CDR3nt: TGTGCCAGCAGCTTAGATTTAGGCAGGGGCGTTGAAGAGACCCAGTACTTC
CDR3aa: CASSLDLGRGVEETQYF

j_gene: TRBJ2-1
len: 15
v_gene: TRBV7-3
d_gene: TRBD2
abundance: few
CDR3nt: TGTGCCAGCAGGTCTACTAGCGGGAGTCAGGGTGAGCAGTTCTTC
CDR3aa: CASRSTSGSQGEQFF

j_gene: TRBJ1-3
len: 14
v_gene: TRBV7-6
d_gene: .
abundance: .
CDR3nt: TGTGCCAGCAGCCGGGACGCTCTAGGAAACACCATATATTTT
CDR3aa: CASSRDALGNTIYF

j_gene: TRBJ2-7
len: 14
v_gene: TRBV6-1
d_gene: .
abundance: .
CDR3nt: TGTGCCAGCAGGAGAATGGGGAGCCCCTACGAGCAGTACTTC
CDR3aa: CASRRMGSPYEQYF

j_gene: TRBJ1-5
len: 13
v_gene: TRBV5-4
d_gene: .
abundance: few
CDR3nt: TGTGCCAGCGCTTCAGGCTTCAATCAGCCCCAGCATTTT
CDR3aa: CASASGFNQPQHF

j_gene: TRBJ1-3
len: 15
v_gene: TRBV12-3/TRBV12-4
d_gene: .
abundance: few
CDR3nt: TGTGCCAGCAGACTAGGGACTCGGCGCGGAAACACCATATATTTT
CDR3aa: CASRLGTRRGNTIYF

j_gene: TRBJ1-2
len: 14
v_gene: TRBV7-9
d_gene: TRBD1
abundance: .
CDR3nt: TGTGCCAGCACCCTGGGACAGGGGGGATATGGCTACACCTTC
CDR3aa: CASTLGQGGYGYTF

j_gene: TRBJ1-4
len: 15
v_gene: TRBV6-1
d_gene: .
abundance: .
CDR3nt: TGTGCCAGCAGTCAGTTCCAGGGATCGGGAGAAAAACTGTTTTTT
CDR3aa: CASSQFQGSGEKLFF

j_gene: TRBJ2-1
len: 12
v_gene: TRBV29-1
d_gene: .
abundance: .
CDR3nt: TGCAGCGTTGAAGGGCGGGAAGGAGAGCAGTTCTTC
CDR3aa: CSVEGREGEQFF

j_gene: TRBJ1-2
len: 14
v_gene: TRBV24-1
d_gene: TRBD1
abundance: few
CDR3nt: TGTGCCCCAGAAGCGGGAGACAGGGACTATGGCTACACCTTC
CDR3aa: CAPEAGDRDYGYTF

j_gene: TRBJ2-7
len: 14
v_gene: TRBV20-1
d_gene: .
abundance: .
CDR3nt: TGCAGTGCTAGTATGTTGGGGAGCGCCCACGAGCAGTACTTC
CDR3aa: CSASMLGSAHEQYF

j_gene: TRBJ1-1
len: 14
v_gene: TRBV3-1
d_gene: .
abundance: many
CDR3nt: TGTGCCAGCAGCCAAGTGACGGGGAACACTGAAGCTTTCTTT
CDR3aa: CASSQVTGNTEAFF

j_gene: TRBJ1-2
len: 15
v_gene: TRBV11-2
d_gene: TRBD1
abundance: .
CDR3nt: TGTGCCAGCAGCTCGCTCCGGACAGGTACCAGGGCCCTCACCTTC
CDR3aa: CASSSLRTGTRALTF

j_gene: TRBJ2-7
len: 14
v_gene: TRBV12-3/TRBV12-4
d_gene: .
abundance: .
CDR3nt: TGTGCCAGCAGTTCCACCTGGGAGCGGGACGAGCAGTACTTC
CDR3aa: CASSSTWERDEQYF

j_gene: TRBJ1-3
len: 16
v_gene: TRBV20-1
d_gene: .
abundance: .
CDR3nt: TGCAGTGCTAGAGGACCGGGGGCGAGCTCTGGAAACACCATATATTTT
CDR3aa: CSARGPGASSGNTIYF

j_gene: TRBJ2-3
len: 17
v_gene: TRBV28
d_gene: TRBD2
abundance: .
CDR3nt: TGTGCCAGCACCACCGGGGGACTAGCGGTTAGCACAGATACGCAGTATTTT
CDR3aa: CASTTGGLAVSTDTQYF

j_gene: TRBJ1-6
len: 15
v_gene: TRBV25-1
d_gene: .
abundance: .
CDR3nt: TGTGCCAGCAGTCCGGGACATTTGGGGGGTTCACCCCTCCACTTT
CDR3aa: CASSPGHLGGSPLHF

j_gene: TRBJ2-5
len: 15
v_gene: TRBV5-1
d_gene: TRBD1
abundance: .
CDR3nt: TGCGCCAGCAGCCGGGACAGGGGAATTGGAGAGACCCAGTACTTC
CDR3aa: CASSRDRGIGETQYF

j_gene: TRBJ2-7
len: 14
v_gene: TRBV7-8
d_gene: TRBD2
abundance: .
CDR3nt: TGTGCCAGCAGATGGAGGGAGGGTTCCTACGAGCAGTACTTC
CDR3aa: CASRWREGSYEQYF

j_gene: TRBJ1-5
len: 14
v_gene: TRBV12-3/TRBV12-4
d_gene: TRBD1
abundance: .
CDR3nt: TGTGCCAGCAGGCCGGGACAGGGCATTCAGCCCCAGCATTTT
CDR3aa: CASRPGQGIQPQHF

j_gene: TRBJ1-6
len: 15
v_gene: TRBV28
d_gene: TRBD1
abundance: many
CDR3nt: TGTGCCAGCAGCCAGATCAAAACAGGGGCTTCACCCCTCCACTTT
CDR3aa: CASSQIKTGASPLHF

j_gene: TRBJ2-7
len: 14
v_gene: TRBV7-2
d_gene: .
abundance: once
CDR3nt: TGTGCCAGCAGCTTGGTCGGGGGAATCGACGAGCAGTACTTC
CDR3aa: CASSLVGGIDEQYF

j_gene: TRBJ2-3
len: 17
v_gene: TRBV3-1
d_gene: TRBD2
abundance: many
CDR3nt: TGTGCCAGCAGCCAAGACCTAACTAGCGGGAGGACAGATACGCAGTATTTT
CDR3aa: CASSQDLTSGRTDTQYF

j_gene: TRBJ2-3
len: 16
v_gene: TRBV5-1
d_gene: TRBD2
abundance: .
CDR3nt: TGCGCCAGCAGCTTAAGGGCTAGCGGGTACCCAGATACGCAGTATTTT
CDR3aa: CASSLRASGYPDTQYF

j_gene: TRBJ2-5
len: 15
v_gene: TRBV7-9
d_gene: TRBD2
abundance: .
CDR3nt: TGTGCCAGCAGCAGGACTAGCAGGGGACAAGAGACCCAGTACTTC
CDR3aa: CASSRTSRGQETQYF

j_gene: TRBJ2-1
len: 21
v_gene: TRBV11-2
d_gene: TRBD2
abundance: .
CDR3nt: TGTGCCAGCAGCCCCGCCTTGGGACTAGCGGGAGCAAGTAAGGGAGCAAATGAGCAGTTCTTC
CDR3aa: CASSPALGLAGASKGANEQFF

j_gene: TRBJ1-3
len: 17
v_gene: TRBV6-6
d_gene: .
abundance: .
CDR3nt: TGTGCCAGCAGTTACTCGAGCGACATTTTTCGAGGAAACACCATATATTTT
CDR3aa: CASSYSSDIFRGNTIYF

j_gene: TRBJ2-3
len: 15
v_gene: TRBV5-1
d_gene: TRBD2
abundance: many
CDR3nt: TGCGCCAGCAGCTTGGACGGCGGGAGTGCAGATACGCAGTATTTT
CDR3aa: CASSLDGGSADTQYF

j_gene: TRBJ1-2
len: 16
v_gene: TRBV29-1
d_gene: TRBD1
abundance: few
CDR3nt: TGCAGCGTTGAAGACAGGGGGCGCCTCGGGGGCTATGGCTACACCTTC
CDR3aa: CSVEDRGRLGGYGYTF

j_gene: TRBJ2-1
len: 18
v_gene: TRBV28
d_gene: TRBD1
abundance: many
CDR3nt: TGTGCCAGCAGTACCTGGACAGGGGGCGCGGGAGGGATCAATGAGCAGTTCTTC
CDR3aa: CASSTWTGGAGGINEQFF

j_gene: TRBJ2-1
len: 14
v_gene: TRBV3-1
d_gene: .
abundance: many
CDR3nt: TGTGCCAGCAGCCGAGACGGGGACAACAATGAGCAGTTCTTC
CDR3aa: CASSRDGDNNEQFF

j_gene: TRBJ1-1
len: 13
v_gene: TRBV28
d_gene: .
abundance: few
CDR3nt: TGTGCCAGCAGTTTTTACGAGAAGACAGAAGCTTTCTTT
CDR3aa: CASSFYEKTEAFF

j_gene: TRBJ1-3
len: 15
v_gene: TRBV12-3/TRBV12-4
d_gene: .
abundance: few
CDR3nt: TGTGCCAGCACCTCACAGGATTATGCTGGAAACACCATATATTTT
CDR3aa: CASTSQDYAGNTIYF

j_gene: TRBJ2-5
len: 15
v_gene: TRBV20-1
d_gene: TRBD2
abundance: .
CDR3nt: TGCAGTGCACCTACCGGGACTAGCGGGACCGAGACCCAGTACTTC
CDR3aa: CSAPTGTSGTETQYF

j_gene: TRBJ2-1
len: 11
v_gene: TRBV20-1
d_gene: .
abundance: few
CDR3nt: TGCAGTGCTTCCCAACCGGATGAGCAGTTCTTC
CDR3aa: CSASQPDEQFF

j_gene: TRBJ2-5
len: 16
v_gene: TRBV29-1
d_gene: TRBD2
abundance: .
CDR3nt: TGCAGCGTTCAGAATGTAGCGGGAGCAGTCAGAGAGACCCAGTACTTC
CDR3aa: CSVQNVAGAVRETQYF

j_gene: TRBJ2-1
len: 16
v_gene: TRBV2
d_gene: TRBD2
abundance: many
CDR3nt: TGTGCCAGCAGCCTATCTAGCGGGAGGGCCTCCGATGAGCAGTTCTTC
CDR3aa: CASSLSSGRASDEQFF

j_gene: TRBJ2-7
len: 15
v_gene: TRBV7-9
d_gene: TRBD1
abundance: .
CDR3nt: TGTGCCAGCAGCTTAGCCGGGACAGGGACGCGGGAGCAGTACTTC
CDR3aa: CASSLAGTGTREQYF

j_gene: TRBJ2-6
len: 16
v_gene: TRBV5-1
d_gene: .
abundance: once
CDR3nt: TGCGCCAGCAGCTTAGGGGATTTCCCTGGGGCCAACGTCCTGACTTTC
CDR3aa: CASSLGDFPGANVLTF

j_gene: TRBJ2-7
len: 14
v_gene: TRBV6-5
d_gene: .
abundance: .
CDR3nt: TGTGCCAGCAGTTCCGTCCCCCCGATGTACGAGCAGTACTTC
CDR3aa: CASSSVPPMYEQYF

j_gene: TRBJ1-5
len: 14
v_gene: TRBV24-1
d_gene: .
abundance: .
CDR3nt: TGTGCCACCAGTGATTCGGGGGCAGTTCAGCCCCAGCATTTT
CDR3aa: CATSDSGAVQPQHF

j_gene: TRBJ2-2
len: 14
v_gene: TRBV28
d_gene: TRBD2
abundance: .
CDR3nt: TGTGCCAGCAGGAGCGGGAGCCGCACCGGGGAGCTGTTTTTT
CDR3aa: CASRSGSRTGELFF

j_gene: TRBJ1-2
len: 13
v_gene: TRBV12-3/TRBV12-4
d_gene: .
abundance: few
CDR3nt: TGTGCCAGCAGTTTTAGAAGGGGCGGAGGCTACACCTTC
CDR3aa: CASSFRRGGGYTF

j_gene: TRBJ2-7
len: 15
v_gene: TRBV5-5
d_gene: TRBD2
abundance: few
CDR3nt: TGTGCCAGCAGCCTGGGGGGACTAGCGGAGTACGAGCAGTACTTC
CDR3aa: CASSLGGLAEYEQYF

j_gene: TRBJ2-5
len: 12
v_gene: TRBV27
d_gene: .
abundance: .
CDR3nt: TGTGCCAGCCAGGGCGAACAAGAGACCCAGTACTTC
CDR3aa: CASQGEQETQYF

j_gene: TRBJ1-4
len: 17
v_gene: TRBV20-1
d_gene: TRBD1
abundance: many
CDR3nt: TGCAGTGCTAGAGATGACCTCTCCGGGACAGGGAACGAAAAACTGTTTTTT
CDR3aa: CSARDDLSGTGNEKLFF

j_gene: TRBJ1-3
len: 13
v_gene: TRBV5-6
d_gene: .
abundance: .
CDR3nt: TGTGCCAGCAGCTTCTTCCACGATAACACCATATATTTT
CDR3aa: CASSFFHDNTIYF

j_gene: TRBJ1-6
len: 15
v_gene: TRBV6-2/TRBV6-3
d_gene: TRBD1
abundance: .
CDR3nt: TGTGCCAGCAGCACCGGGACAGGCCTTAATTCACCCCTCCACTTT
CDR3aa: CASSTGTGLNSPLHF